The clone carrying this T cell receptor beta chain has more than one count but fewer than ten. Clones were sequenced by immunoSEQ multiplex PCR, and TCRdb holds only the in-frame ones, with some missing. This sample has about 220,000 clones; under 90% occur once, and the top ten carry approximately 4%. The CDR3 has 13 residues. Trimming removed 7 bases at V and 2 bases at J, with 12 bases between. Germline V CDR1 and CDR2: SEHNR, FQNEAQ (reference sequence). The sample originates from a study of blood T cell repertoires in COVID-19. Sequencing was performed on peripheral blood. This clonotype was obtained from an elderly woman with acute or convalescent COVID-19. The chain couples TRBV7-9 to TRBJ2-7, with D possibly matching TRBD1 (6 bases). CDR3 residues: CASTSTGTYEQYF. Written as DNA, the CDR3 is TGTGCCAGCACCTCGACAGGCACCTACGAGCAGTACTTC.